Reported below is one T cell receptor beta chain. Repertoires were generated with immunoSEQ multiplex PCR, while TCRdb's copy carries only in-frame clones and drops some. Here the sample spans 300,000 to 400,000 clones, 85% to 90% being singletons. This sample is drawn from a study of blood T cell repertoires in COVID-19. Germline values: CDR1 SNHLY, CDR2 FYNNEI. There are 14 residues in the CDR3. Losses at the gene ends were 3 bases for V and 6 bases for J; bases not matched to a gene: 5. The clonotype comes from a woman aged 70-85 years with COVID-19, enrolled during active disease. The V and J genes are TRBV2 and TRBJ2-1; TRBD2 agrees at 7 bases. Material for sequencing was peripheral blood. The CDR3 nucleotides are TGTGCCAGCAGTGACCAGGGCGGGAGCAATGAGCAGTTCTTC. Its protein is CASSDQGGSNEQFF.